This T cell receptor (beta chain) was sequenced for a study of chemoradiotherapy in HPV16-positive cancers. Study as a whole: Functional T-cell assays on a couple of HPV16-positive patients' cells defined candidate HPV-specific clones and common TCR motifs.

CDR1 and CDR2 from the germline V gene are SGHKS and YYEKEE (reference sequence). CDR3 length equals 18 residues. The J segment lost 4 bases and the V segment lost 7 bases, leaving 14 bases of the junction unmatched. TCRdb's copy holds only in-frame clones and misses some; the assay was immunoSEQ multiplex PCR. The sample carries 15,000 to 20,000 clones, approximately 88% recorded once. Repertoires were sampled repeatedly during chemoradiotherapy. The chain links TRBV5-5 to TRBJ2-3; 14 bases are shared with TRBD2. The sequence was collected from a human donor with HPV-associated anogenital cancer. Sequencing used blood, obtained from a patient who underwent chemoradiotherapy. In nucleotides, the CDR3 is TGTGCCAGCTCCGGGACTAGCGGGGGAGTCTTAGGGGCAGATACGCAGTATTTT. Translated: CASSGTSGGVLGADTQYF.